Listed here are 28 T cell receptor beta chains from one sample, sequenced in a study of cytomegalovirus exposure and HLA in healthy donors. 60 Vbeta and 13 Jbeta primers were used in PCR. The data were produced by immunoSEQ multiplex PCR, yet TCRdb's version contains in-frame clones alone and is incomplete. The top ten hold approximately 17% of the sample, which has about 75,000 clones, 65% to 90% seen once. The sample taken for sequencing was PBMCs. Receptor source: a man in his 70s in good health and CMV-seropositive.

The CDR3 region is CASSYRFVGAQYF. CDR3 in DNA: TGTGCCAGCAGCTACAGGTTTGTAGGTGCGCAGTATTTT. The chain joins TRBV27 to TRBJ2-3, with TRBD1 as a possible D gene (5 bases). The CDR3 contains 13 residues. The V end was cut by 6 bases, the J end by 10 bases, with 17 bases between. Germline V gene sequence: CDR1 MNHEY, CDR2 SMNVEV (reference sequence).

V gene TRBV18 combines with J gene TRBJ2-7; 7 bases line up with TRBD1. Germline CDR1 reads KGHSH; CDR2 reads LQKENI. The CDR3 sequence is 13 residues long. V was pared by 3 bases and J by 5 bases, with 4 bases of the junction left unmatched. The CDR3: CASSPGTDDEQYF. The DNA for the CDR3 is TGTGCCAGCTCACCCGGGACAGACGACGAGCAGTACTTC.

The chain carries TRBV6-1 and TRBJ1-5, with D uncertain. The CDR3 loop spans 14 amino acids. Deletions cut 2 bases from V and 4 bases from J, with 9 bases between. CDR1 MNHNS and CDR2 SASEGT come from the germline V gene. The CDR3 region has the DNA TGTGCCAGCAGTGAAAACAGTTTTAATCAGCCCCAGCATTTT. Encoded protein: CASSENSFNQPQHF.

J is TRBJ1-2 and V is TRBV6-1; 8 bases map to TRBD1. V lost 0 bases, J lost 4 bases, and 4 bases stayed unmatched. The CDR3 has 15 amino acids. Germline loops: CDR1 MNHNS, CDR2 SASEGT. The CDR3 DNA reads TGTGCCAGCAGTGAAGCGGCAGGGGGCGGCTATGGCTACACCTTC. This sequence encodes CASSEAAGGGYGYTF.

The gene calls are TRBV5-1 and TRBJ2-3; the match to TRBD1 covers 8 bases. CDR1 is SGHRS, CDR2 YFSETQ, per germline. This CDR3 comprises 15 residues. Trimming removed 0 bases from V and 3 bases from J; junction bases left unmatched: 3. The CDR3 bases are TGCGCCAGCAGCTTGGCGGACAGGGCAACAGATACGCAGTATTTT. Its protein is CASSLADRATDTQYF.

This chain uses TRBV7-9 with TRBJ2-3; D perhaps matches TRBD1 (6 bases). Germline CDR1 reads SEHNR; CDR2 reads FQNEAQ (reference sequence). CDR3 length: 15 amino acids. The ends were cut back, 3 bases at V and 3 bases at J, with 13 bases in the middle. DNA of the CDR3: TGTGCCAGCAGCTTTGGCCTCAGGGGAACAGATACGCAGTATTTT. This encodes CASSFGLRGTDTQYF.

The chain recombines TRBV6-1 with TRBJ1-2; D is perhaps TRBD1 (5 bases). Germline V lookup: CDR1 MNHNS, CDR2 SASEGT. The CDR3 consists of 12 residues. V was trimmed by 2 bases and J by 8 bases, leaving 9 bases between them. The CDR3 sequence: CASSERGGGYTF. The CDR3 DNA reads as TGTGCCAGCAGTGAAAGGGGAGGAGGCTACACCTTC.

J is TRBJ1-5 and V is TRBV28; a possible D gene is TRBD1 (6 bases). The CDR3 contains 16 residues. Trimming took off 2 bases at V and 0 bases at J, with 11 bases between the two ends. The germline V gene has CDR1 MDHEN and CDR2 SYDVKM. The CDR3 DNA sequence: TGTGCCAGCAGTTTACGAGACAGGTATAGCAATCAGCCCCAGCATTTT. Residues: CASSLRDRYSNQPQHF.

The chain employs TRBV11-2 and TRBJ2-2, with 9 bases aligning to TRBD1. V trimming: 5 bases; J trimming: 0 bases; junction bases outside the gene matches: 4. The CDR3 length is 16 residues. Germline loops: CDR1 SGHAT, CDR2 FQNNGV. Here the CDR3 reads CASSRRTGANTGELFF. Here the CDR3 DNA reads TGTGCCAGCAGCCGTAGGACAGGGGCGAACACCGGGGAGCTGTTTTTT.

The CDR3 reads CAWSGDTFYTF. CDR3 DNA sequence: TGTGCCTGGAGTGGAGACACCTTCTACACCTTC. The chain couples TRBV30 to TRBJ1-2; the D is unclear. CDR3 length equals 11 residues. Between the trimmed V and J ends, which lost 1 base and 10 bases, there was a span of 10 bases. Germline V gives CDR1 GTSNPN, CDR2 SVGIG (reference sequence).

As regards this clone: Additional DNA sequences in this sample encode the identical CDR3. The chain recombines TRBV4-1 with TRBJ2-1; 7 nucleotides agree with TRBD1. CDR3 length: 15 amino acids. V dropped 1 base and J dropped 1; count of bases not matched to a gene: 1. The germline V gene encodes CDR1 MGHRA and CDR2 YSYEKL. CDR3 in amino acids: CASSQGQGSYNEQFF. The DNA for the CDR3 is TGCGCCAGCAGCCAAGGACAGGGATCCTACAATGAGCAGTTCTTC.

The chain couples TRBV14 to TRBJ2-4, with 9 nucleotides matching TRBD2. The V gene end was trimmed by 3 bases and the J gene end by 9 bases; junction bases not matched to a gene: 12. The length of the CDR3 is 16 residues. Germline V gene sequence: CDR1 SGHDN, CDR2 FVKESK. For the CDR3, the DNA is TGTGCCAGCAGCCAGATAGCGGGAGTTGGGTACGGCATTCAGTACTTC. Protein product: CASSQIAGVGYGIQYF.

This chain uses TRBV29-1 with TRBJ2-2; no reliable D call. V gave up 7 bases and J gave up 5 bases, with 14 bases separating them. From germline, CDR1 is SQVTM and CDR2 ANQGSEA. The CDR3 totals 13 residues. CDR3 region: CSALPLQTGELFF. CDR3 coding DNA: TGCAGCGCGTTACCTCTCCAGACCGGGGAGCTGTTTTTT.

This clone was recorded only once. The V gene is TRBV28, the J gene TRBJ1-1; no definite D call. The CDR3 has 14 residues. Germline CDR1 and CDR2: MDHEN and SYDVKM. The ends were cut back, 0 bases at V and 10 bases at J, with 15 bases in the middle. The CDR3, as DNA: TGTGCCAGCAGTTTATGGACATCGGAAGGAGGAGCTTTCTTT. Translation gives CASSLWTSEGGAFF.

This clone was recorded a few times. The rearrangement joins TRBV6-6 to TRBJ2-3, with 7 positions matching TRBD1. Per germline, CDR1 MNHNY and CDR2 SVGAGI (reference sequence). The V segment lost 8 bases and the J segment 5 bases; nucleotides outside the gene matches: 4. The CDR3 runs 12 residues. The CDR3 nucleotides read TGTGCCAGCGGACAGGCAAGAGATACGCAGTATTTT. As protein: CASGQARDTQYF.

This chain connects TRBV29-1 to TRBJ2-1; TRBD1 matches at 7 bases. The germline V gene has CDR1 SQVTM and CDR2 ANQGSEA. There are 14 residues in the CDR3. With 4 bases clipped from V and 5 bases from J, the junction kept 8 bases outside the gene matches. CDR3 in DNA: TGCAGCGTTGTAAGACAGGGTAGCAACAATGAGCAGTTCTTC. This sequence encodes CSVVRQGSNNEQFF.

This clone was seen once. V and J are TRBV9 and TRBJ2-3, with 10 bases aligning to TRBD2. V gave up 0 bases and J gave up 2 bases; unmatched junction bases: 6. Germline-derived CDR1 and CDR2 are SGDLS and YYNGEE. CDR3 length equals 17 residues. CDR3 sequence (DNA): TGTGCCAGCAGCGTAGGGGCTAGCGGGGGTATCACAGATACGCAGTATTTT. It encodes CASSVGASGGITDTQYF.

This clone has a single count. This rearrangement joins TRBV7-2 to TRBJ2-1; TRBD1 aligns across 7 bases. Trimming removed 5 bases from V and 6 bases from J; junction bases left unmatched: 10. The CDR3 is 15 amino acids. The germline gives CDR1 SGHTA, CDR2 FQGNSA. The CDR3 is CASSQLGTAFNEQFF. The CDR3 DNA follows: TGTGCCAGCAGCCAACTCGGGACAGCCTTCAATGAGCAGTTCTTC.

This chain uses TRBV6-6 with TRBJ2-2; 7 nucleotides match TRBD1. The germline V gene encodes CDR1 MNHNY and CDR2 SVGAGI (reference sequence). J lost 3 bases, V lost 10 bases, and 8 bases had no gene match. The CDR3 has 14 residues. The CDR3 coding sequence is TGTGCCACGACAGGGTTTGCGGACACCGGGGAGCTGTTTTTT. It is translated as CATTGFADTGELFF.

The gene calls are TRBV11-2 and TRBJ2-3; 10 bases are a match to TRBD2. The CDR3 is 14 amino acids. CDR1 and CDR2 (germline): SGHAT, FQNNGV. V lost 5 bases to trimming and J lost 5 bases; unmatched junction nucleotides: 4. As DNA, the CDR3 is TGTGCCAGCAGCCTTCGGACTAGCGGAGATACGCAGTATTTT. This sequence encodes CASSLRTSGDTQYF.

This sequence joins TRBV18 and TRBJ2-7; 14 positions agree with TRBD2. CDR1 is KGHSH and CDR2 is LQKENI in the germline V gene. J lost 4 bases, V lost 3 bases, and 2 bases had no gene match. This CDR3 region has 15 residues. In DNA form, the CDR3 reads TGTGCCAGCTCACCGGGACTAGCGGGAGTGTACGAGCAGTACTTC. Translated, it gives CASSPGLAGVYEQYF.

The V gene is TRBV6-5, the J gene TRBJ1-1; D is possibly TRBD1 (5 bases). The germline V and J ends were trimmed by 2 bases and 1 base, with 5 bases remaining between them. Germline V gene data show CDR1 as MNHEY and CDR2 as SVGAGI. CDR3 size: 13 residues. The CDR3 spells CASSYRGNTEAFF. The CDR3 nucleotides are TGTGCCAGCAGTTACAGGGGGAACACTGAAGCTTTCTTT.

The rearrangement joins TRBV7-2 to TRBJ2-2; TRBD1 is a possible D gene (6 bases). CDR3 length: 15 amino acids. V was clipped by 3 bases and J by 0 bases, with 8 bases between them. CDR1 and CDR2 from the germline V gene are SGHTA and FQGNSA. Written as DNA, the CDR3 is TGTGCCAGCAGCTTGACAGGCGCGAACACCGGGGAGCTGTTTTTT. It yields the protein CASSLTGANTGELFF.

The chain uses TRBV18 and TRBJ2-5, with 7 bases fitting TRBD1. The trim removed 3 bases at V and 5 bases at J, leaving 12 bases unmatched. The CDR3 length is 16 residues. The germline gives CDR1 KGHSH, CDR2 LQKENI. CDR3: CASSPSMQQGLETQYF. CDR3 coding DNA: TGTGCCAGCTCACCTTCAATGCAACAGGGGTTGGAGACCCAGTACTTC.

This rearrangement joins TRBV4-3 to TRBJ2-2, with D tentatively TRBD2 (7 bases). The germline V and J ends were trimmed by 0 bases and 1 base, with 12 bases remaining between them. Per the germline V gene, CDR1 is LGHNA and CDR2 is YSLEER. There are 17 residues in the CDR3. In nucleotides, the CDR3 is TGCGCCAGCAGCCAAGATACGGGGGGCGTGAACACCGGGGAGCTGTTTTTT. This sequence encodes CASSQDTGGVNTGELFF.

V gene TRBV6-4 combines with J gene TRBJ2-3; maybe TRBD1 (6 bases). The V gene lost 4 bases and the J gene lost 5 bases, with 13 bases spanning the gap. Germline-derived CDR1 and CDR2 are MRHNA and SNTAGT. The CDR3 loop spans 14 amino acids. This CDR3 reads CASSASHREDTQYF. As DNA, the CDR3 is TGTGCCAGCAGTGCCTCACACAGGGAAGATACGCAGTATTTT.

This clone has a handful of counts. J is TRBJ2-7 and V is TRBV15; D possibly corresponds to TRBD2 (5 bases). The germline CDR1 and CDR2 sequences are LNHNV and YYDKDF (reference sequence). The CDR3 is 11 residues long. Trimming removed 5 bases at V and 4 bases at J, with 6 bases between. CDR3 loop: CATSEGYEQYF. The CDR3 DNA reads TGTGCCACCAGCGAGGGATACGAGCAGTACTTC.

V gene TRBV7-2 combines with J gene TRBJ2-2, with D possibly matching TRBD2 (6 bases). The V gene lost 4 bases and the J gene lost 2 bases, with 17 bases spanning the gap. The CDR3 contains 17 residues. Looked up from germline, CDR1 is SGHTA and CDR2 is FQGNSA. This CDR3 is CASSSGTFYINTGELFF. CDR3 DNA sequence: TGTGCCAGCAGCTCTGGGACTTTCTATATTAACACCGGGGAGCTGTTTTTT.